These 13 T cell receptor beta chains share one sample of origin, sequenced in a study of high-grade serous ovarian cancer treatment subgroups. Assay: immunoSEQ multiplex PCR; the TCRdb copy retains only in-frame clones and omits some. The repertoire has several hundred clones, less than 80% of them found once; the top ten carry about 10%. Tumor samples were taken before definitive surgery or chemotherapy. The specimen was tumor tissue. These receptors were taken from a human donor with high-grade serous ovarian cancer.

The V and J genes are TRBV10-3 and TRBJ2-6, with D perhaps TRBD2 (6 bases). Germline V gene data show CDR1 as ENHRY and CDR2 as SYGVKD. The germline V and J ends were trimmed by 0 bases and 15 bases, with 12 bases remaining between them. The CDR3 totals 13 residues. The CDR3 DNA sequence: TGTGCCATCAGTGAGTCGGAGGGTCGTGCCCTGACTTTC. Amino acid sequence: CAISESEGRALTF.

CDR3 nucleotides: TGTGCCAGCCTGAGCGGGGGGATATACAATGAGCAGTTCTTC. This gives the protein CASLSGGIYNEQFF. This rearrangement joins TRBV9 to TRBJ2-1, with 9 bases fitting TRBD2. The CDR3 extends over 14 amino acids. Germline V gene sequence: CDR1 SGDLS, CDR2 YYNGEE. The J segment lost 4 bases and the V segment lost 7 bases, leaving 6 bases of the junction unmatched. Supplemented by reference TRBV9 and TRBJ2-1, the full variable domain reads DSGVTQTPKHLITATGQRVTLRCSPRSGDLSVYWYQQSLDQGLQFLIQYYNGEERAKGNILERFSAQQFPDLHSELNLSSLELGDSALYFCASLSGGIYNEQFFGPGTRLTVL.

The V call is TRBV2, the J call TRBJ2-3, with D unclear. The CDR3 extends over 13 amino acids. Germline values: CDR1 SNHLY, CDR2 FYNNEI. The germline V and J ends were trimmed by 2 bases and 4 bases, with 7 bases remaining between them. Here the CDR3 DNA reads TGTGCCAGCAGTGAACTAGACCCAGATACGCAGTATTTT. Encoded protein: CASSELDPDTQYF.

The chain combines TRBV7-2 with TRBJ1-4, with a weak D call TRBD1 (5 bases). V lost 4 bases and J lost 8, with 8 bases in between. Germline V gene lookup returns CDR1 SGHTA and CDR2 FQGNSA. The CDR3 sequence is 12 residues long. CDR3 residues: CASSSYREKLFF. CDR3 nucleotide sequence: TGTGCCAGCAGCTCGTACAGGGAAAAACTGTTTTTT.

J is TRBJ1-1 and V is TRBV4-3; TRBD1 is a possible D gene (5 bases). The V gene lost 0 bases and the J gene lost 5 bases, with 10 bases spanning the gap. Looked up from germline, CDR1 is LGHNA and CDR2 is YSLEER. The CDR3 consists of 14 residues. Here the CDR3 DNA reads TGCGCCAGCAGCCAAGATTGGGGGGATACTGAAGCTTTCTTT. Protein sequence: CASSQDWGDTEAFF.

The chain is built from TRBV27 and TRBJ2-1, with 9 bases identical to TRBD1. From germline, CDR1 is MNHEY and CDR2 SMNVEV (reference sequence). V gave up 5 bases and J gave up 10 bases; unmatched junction bases: 9. CDR3 size: 14 residues. The CDR3 coding sequence is TGTGCCAGCAGTCCGTCCCGGGACAGGGTGGAGCAGTTCTTC. Protein: CASSPSRDRVEQFF.

The gene calls are TRBV5-4 and TRBJ2-2; the D gene is possibly TRBD2 (5 bases). V dropped 0 bases and J dropped 4 bases, with 7 bases sitting between them. The germline V gene encodes CDR1 SGHNT and CDR2 YYREEE (reference sequence). The CDR3 totals 14 residues. The CDR3 DNA sequence: TGTGCCAGCAGCTTGGTTGCGGGCACCGGGGAGCTGTTTTTT. It codes for CASSLVAGTGELFF. Drawing the rest from reference TRBV5-4 and TRBJ2-2, the complete variable domain is ETGVTQSPTHLIKTRGQQVTLRCSSQSGHNTVSWYQQALGQGPQFIFQYYREEENGRGNFPPRFSGLQFPNYSSELNVNALELDDSALYLCASSLVAGTGELFFGEGSRLTVL.

The rearrangement uses TRBV15 and TRBJ1-3; perhaps TRBD1 as D (5 bases). The CDR3 consists of 17 residues. Germline assignment: CDR1 LNHNV and CDR2 YYDKDF (reference sequence). V dropped 0 bases and J dropped 1 base, with 13 bases sitting between them. The CDR3 DNA follows: TGTGCCACCAGCAGAGAGACAGCAAGGCTTTCTGGAAACACCATATATTTT. Translation gives CATSRETARLSGNTIYF.

The chain links TRBV19 to TRBJ2-7, with 7 bases aligning to TRBD1. The CDR3 length is 15 residues. J gave up 4 bases and V 5 bases, and 11 bases lay outside the gene matches. Germline CDR1 reads LNHDA; CDR2 reads SQIVND (reference sequence). The CDR3: CASSPTGDSPYEQYF. The DNA for the CDR3 is TGTGCCAGTAGTCCAACCGGGGACAGTCCGTACGAGCAGTACTTC. The full variable domain, in which reference TRBV19 and TRBJ2-7 provide the parts outside the CDR3, is DGGITQSPKYLFRKEGQNVTLSCEQNLNHDAMYWYRQDPGQGLRLIYYSQIVNDFQKGDIAEGYSVSREKKESFPLTVTSAQKNPTAFYLCASSPTGDSPYEQYFGPGTRLTVT.

J is TRBJ2-5 and V is TRBV19; D may be TRBD1 (6 bases). Deletions cut 3 bases from V and 1 base from J, with 12 bases between. Per germline, CDR1 LNHDA and CDR2 SQIVND (reference sequence). The CDR3 covers 15 residues. The chain's CDR3 is CASSMGQGIQETQYF. The CDR3 DNA reads TGTGCCAGTAGTATGGGGCAGGGGATCCAAGAGACCCAGTACTTC.

V usage is TRBV2 and J usage is TRBJ1-1; D may be TRBD1 (6 bases). Germline loops: CDR1 SNHLY, CDR2 FYNNEI. Trimming took 8 bases from V and 4 from J, leaving 17 bases between them. The CDR3 is 14 amino acids. The CDR3 spells CASGASTGFTEAFF. The CDR3 region has the DNA TGTGCCAGCGGCGCATCTACAGGGTTCACTGAAGCTTTCTTT.

The chain combines TRBV5-1 with TRBJ2-3, with D uncertain. V shed 0 bases and J shed 0 bases, with 17 bases lying between them. The CDR3 runs to 18 residues. CDR1 is SGHRS, CDR2 YFSETQ, per germline. The CDR3, as DNA: TGCGCCAGCAGCTTGGATGCGATGGCGGACGCTAGCACAGATACGCAGTATTTT. Translation: CASSLDAMADASTDTQYF.

This clone is termed large. The J gene is TRBJ2-7, the V gene TRBV5-1, with D possibly being TRBD1 (6 bases). The ends were cut back, 7 bases at V and 2 bases at J, with 10 bases in the middle. The CDR3 spans 12 residues. The germline CDR1 and CDR2 sequences are SGHRS and YFSETQ. The CDR3 bases are TGCGCCAGCGCAACAGGGCCCTACGAGCAGTACTTC. This codes for CASATGPYEQYF.